The text below deals with one T cell receptor (beta chain). The record originates from a study of shared clonotypes between healthy human individuals. Assay: immunoSEQ multiplex PCR; the TCRdb copy retains only in-frame clones and omits some. The sample contains about a million clones, approximately 70% of which appear only once. From germline, CDR1 is MDHEN and CDR2 SYDVKM. This CDR3 comprises 14 residues. V lost 3 bases to trimming and J lost 3 bases, with 9 bases between them. Sequencing was done on a sample of memory CD4+ T cells sorted from blood. Subset given: CD45RA-negative fraction. The origin of this receptor is a man younger than 35 in good health. This chain uses TRBV28 with TRBJ2-1; D is uncertain. The chain's CDR3 is CASSFGSIYNEQFF. The CDR3 coding sequence is TGTGCCAGCAGTTTCGGGTCAATCTACAATGAGCAGTTCTTC. The full variable domain, rest sourced from reference TRBV28 and TRBJ2-1, is DVKVTQSSRYLVKRTGEKVFLECVQDMDHENMFWYRQDPGLGLRLIYFSYDVKMKEKGDIPEGYSVSREKKERFSLILESASTNQTSMYLCASSFGSIYNEQFFGPGTRLTVL.